A selection of T cell receptor beta chains follows, all from one sample in a study of T-cell reconstitution after alpha-beta-depleted transplantation in children. TCRdb itself ran the PCR reads through MiXCR, one entry per CDR3 protein. The table lists hundreds of thousands of distinct CDR3 sequences, roughly a tenth of them singletons. Sequenced here: PBMCs from the stem cell graft donor, sampled from the stem cell graft. These receptors originate from a human donor who donated a stem cell graft to a child with acute lymphoblastic leukemia. Both conserved end residues are part of each CDR3. Clone size appears in some rows only: once, few, many, or a class for an expanded clone.

abundance	v_gene	CDR3aa
many	TRBV6-5	CASSYSILGSGSYNSPLHF
few	TRBV7-2	CASSRPGGSSYEQYF
many	TRBV20-1	CSAAGGGTDTQYF
-	TRBV30	CAWSMTGSWGYTF
many	TRBV3-1	CASRGITTHSEQYF
many	TRBV12-3/TRBV12-4	CASIPGVGKGNTEAFF
many	TRBV27	CASSLSHRGNYGYTF
-	TRBV25-1	CASSAGIKENEKLFF
-	TRBV5-6	CASSLGESKYF
-	TRBV10-1	CASSELQTTGELFF
-	TRBV5-4	CASSGGLYGYTF
few	TRBV12-3/TRBV12-4	CASSLLERLNEQFF
many	TRBV24-1	CATSDQGQGLHEQYF
few	TRBV7-9	CASSRGLGSNQPQHF
-	TRBV6-2/TRBV6-3	CASTRDRVYDEQFF
-	TRBV4-2	CASSQGGGAADTQYF
-	TRBV10-3	CAIMSFGNTEAFF
many	TRBV2	CASRPGPSAEQFF
few	TRBV7-9	CASSLSQGIPPGYTF
-	TRBV7-9	CASSTTYEQYF
few	TRBV10-3	CAISETTGTGVPEAFF
many	TRBV7-2	CASSKTSGGAGDTQYF
many	TRBV4-1	CASSQVGRKLYGYTF
-	TRBV24-1	CATSDSGDEQFF
-	TRBV20-1	CSALALGSPLHF
many	TRBV7-2	CASSRTGSPNEKLFF
few	TRBV5-4	CASSPQEDYGYTF